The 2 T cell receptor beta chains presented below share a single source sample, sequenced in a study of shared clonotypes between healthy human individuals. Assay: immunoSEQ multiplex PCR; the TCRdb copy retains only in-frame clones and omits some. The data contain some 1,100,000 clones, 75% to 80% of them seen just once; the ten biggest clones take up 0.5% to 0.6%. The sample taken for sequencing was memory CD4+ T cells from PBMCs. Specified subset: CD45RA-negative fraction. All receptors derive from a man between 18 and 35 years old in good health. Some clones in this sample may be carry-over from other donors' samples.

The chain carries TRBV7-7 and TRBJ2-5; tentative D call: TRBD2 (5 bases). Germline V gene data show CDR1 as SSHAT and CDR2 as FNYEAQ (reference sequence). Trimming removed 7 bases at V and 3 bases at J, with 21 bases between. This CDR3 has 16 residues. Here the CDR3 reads CASTPLSGGPEETQYF. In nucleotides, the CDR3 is TGTGCCAGCACTCCCCTCTCGGGCGGGCCTGAAGAGACCCAGTACTTC.

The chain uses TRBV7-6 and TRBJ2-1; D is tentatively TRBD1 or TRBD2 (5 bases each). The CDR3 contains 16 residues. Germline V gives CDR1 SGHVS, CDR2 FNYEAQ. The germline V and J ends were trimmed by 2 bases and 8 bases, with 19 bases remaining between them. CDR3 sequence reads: CASSLRTPRGSDEQFF. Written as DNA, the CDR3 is TGTGCCAGCAGCTTACGGACCCCGAGGGGCTCGGATGAGCAGTTCTTC.